Below, 14 T cell receptor beta chains from the same sample are listed, as sequenced in a study of Tregs in tolerant kidney transplant recipients. Some clones are missing from TCRdb's copy, which holds only in-frame ones; the method was immunoSEQ multiplex PCR. The data contain tens of thousands of clones, 84% of them singletons. The sample taken for sequencing was CD4+ T cells from blood. The receptor source for this set is a human donor in good health.

V usage is TRBV6-5 and J usage is TRBJ2-7; D is possibly TRBD2 (6 bases). Germline lookup yields CDR1 MNHEY and CDR2 SVGAGI. The CDR3 runs to 14 residues. Deletions cut 7 bases from V and 9 bases from J, with 22 bases between. The CDR3 DNA reads as TGTGCCAGCACCCACCGGGGACTGGCCTGGAGGCAGTACTTC. As protein: CASTHRGLAWRQYF.

The rearrangement joins TRBV2 to TRBJ1-5; 9 nucleotides align to TRBD1. The germline CDR1 and CDR2 sequences are SNHLY and FYNNEI. Unmatched junction bases numbered 8, after V lost 6 bases and J lost 2 bases. This CDR3 is built from 16 residues. DNA for the CDR3: TGTGCCAGCAGGACTACAGGGGGCAGCGGCAATCAGCCCCAGCATTTT. Translated, it gives CASRTTGGSGNQPQHF.

The chain carries TRBV5-8 and TRBJ2-7, with 7 positions matching TRBD1. From germline, CDR1 is SGHTS and CDR2 YDEGEE. This CDR3 is built from 14 residues. V trimming: 0 bases; J trimming: 6 bases; junction bases outside the gene matches: 6. The CDR3 protein is CASSLAPPGGEQYF. CDR3 bases: TGTGCCAGCAGCTTGGCCCCCCCAGGGGGCGAGCAGTACTTC.

J is TRBJ2-1 and V is TRBV10-3; a possible D gene is TRBD2 (7 bases). From germline, CDR1 is ENHRY and CDR2 SYGVKD. V lost 6 bases to trimming and J lost 2 bases, with 20 bases between them. CDR3 length equals 17 residues. The CDR3 nucleotides are TGTGCCATCAGCCCAAGGGGGGGGGCCGACCCCTACAATGAGCAGTTCTTC. It yields the protein CAISPRGGADPYNEQFF.

V gene TRBV11-2 combines with J gene TRBJ2-7; D may be TRBD1 or TRBD2 (5 bases each). The CDR3 runs to 15 residues. Germline CDR1 reads SGHAT; CDR2 reads FQNNGV. V was shortened by 1 base and J by 6 bases, with 16 bases between the two germline ends. The CDR3 DNA reads TGTGCCAGCAGCTTAGCGGGACCCGGGTCCCGCGAGCAGTACTTC. Translation gives CASSLAGPGSREQYF.

This chain connects TRBV18 to TRBJ2-7; no clear D. CDR3 length equals 13 residues. Trimming left V 3 bases short and J 4 bases short, with 10 bases between. CDR1 and CDR2 from the germline V gene are KGHSH and LQKENI. CDR3 in DNA: TGTGCCAGCTCACCCTCGCCCCCTTACGAGCAGTACTTC. Its protein product is CASSPSPPYEQYF. The full variable domain, rest sourced from reference TRBV18 and TRBJ2-7, is NAGVMQNPRHLVRRRGQEARLRCSPMKGHSHVYWYRQLPEEGLKFMVYLQKENIIDESGMPKERFSAEFPKEGPSILRIQQVVRGDSAAYFCASSPSPPYEQYFGPGTRLTVT.

This rearrangement joins TRBV18 to TRBJ2-1; the D gene is possibly TRBD1 (6 bases). Germline values: CDR1 KGHSH, CDR2 LQKENI. Trimming pared 2 bases from V and 5 bases from J, leaving 16 bases between. The CDR3 has 16 amino acids. CDR3 amino acids: CASSPFMGASNNEQFF. The CDR3, as DNA: TGTGCCAGCTCACCATTCATGGGGGCCTCGAACAATGAGCAGTTCTTC.

This chain links TRBV7-3 with TRBJ1-3; 7 nucleotides line up with TRBD1. The germline CDR1 and CDR2 sequences are SGHTA and FQGTGA. This CDR3 has 15 residues. The J segment lost 4 bases and the V segment lost 0 bases, leaving 3 bases of the junction unmatched. The DNA for the CDR3 is TGTGCCAGCAGCTTAACCCCAGGGGGAGGAAACACCATATATTTT. Translated: CASSLTPGGGNTIYF.

The rearrangement uses TRBV7-9 and TRBJ1-1; a weak D match, TRBD1 (5 bases). V lost 3 bases to trimming and J lost 6 bases, with 11 bases between them. Germline CDR1 SEHNR, CDR2 FQNEAQ (reference sequence). The CDR3 runs to 13 residues. Here the CDR3 DNA reads TGTGCCAGCAGCTTCCAGGGCGGGTCTGAAGCTTTCTTT. The encoded protein is CASSFQGGSEAFF.

The genes are TRBV9 and TRBJ2-5; D uncertain. Trimming left V 4 bases short and J 2 bases short, with 15 bases between. The CDR3 loop spans 15 amino acids. Germline V gene lookup returns CDR1 SGDLS and CDR2 YYNGEE. CDR3: CASSPSSTLQETQYF. The CDR3 DNA follows: TGTGCCAGCAGCCCTTCCTCGACGCTGCAAGAGACCCAGTACTTC.

J is TRBJ1-2 and V is TRBV29-1, with TRBD1 matching over 8 bases. With 2 bases clipped from V and 7 bases from J, the junction kept 9 bases outside the gene matches. CDR3 size: 14 residues. Germline loops: CDR1 SQVTM, CDR2 ANQGSEA. Here the CDR3 DNA reads TGCAGCGTTGAACTCAGCCAGGGGGCGGGTGGCTACACCTTC. This sequence encodes CSVELSQGAGGYTF.

This clone was picked up a small number of times. The V call is TRBV14, the J call TRBJ2-3; TRBD2 agrees at 13 bases. CDR3 size: 14 residues. Germline V gives CDR1 SGHDN, CDR2 FVKESK. The junction had 8 bases not matched to a gene; V was cut back by 4 bases and J by 13 bases. The CDR3 DNA is TGTGCCAGCAGCCGACCGGGACTAGCGGGACTTAAGTATTTT. Encoded protein: CASSRPGLAGLKYF.

The genes are TRBV5-1 and TRBJ1-1; D is uncertain. Between the trimmed V and J ends, which lost 3 bases and 0 bases, there was a span of 9 bases. This CDR3 contains 14 residues. Germline V lookup: CDR1 SGHRS, CDR2 YFSETQ. The chain's CDR3 is CASSYTTLNTEAFF. DNA of the CDR3: TGCGCCAGCAGCTACACCACTTTGAACACTGAAGCTTTCTTT. Full variable domain (rest looked up from reference TRBV5-1 and TRBJ1-1): KAGVTQTPRYLIKTRGQQVTLSCSPISGHRSVSWYQQTPGQGLQFLFEYFSETQRNKGNFPGRFSGRQFSNSRSEMNVSTLELGDSALYLCASSYTTLNTEAFFGQGTRLTVV.

This rearrangement joins TRBV11-3 to TRBJ2-2; 7 positions agree with TRBD1. CDR3 length: 15 amino acids. Germline values: CDR1 SGHNT, CDR2 YENEEA. V lost 4 bases, J lost 2 bases, and 4 bases stayed unmatched. The CDR3 spells CASSSRTGNTGELFF. CDR3 DNA: TGTGCCAGCAGCTCGCGGACAGGAAACACCGGGGAGCTGTTTTTT.